This record covers a single T cell receptor beta chain. Antigen: not known. The source of the sample is a study of monozygotic twins with inflammatory bowel disease. Investigators made cDNA in eight separate reactions per sample. TCRdb reworked the 5' RACE reads into one entry per CDR3 protein, no DNA. This specimen shows more than 100,000 distinct CDR3 sequences; the ten leading clones hold roughly 1.9%. Broader study findings: The data did not back a single strong IBD-associated clonotype or signal.

The specimen sequenced was blood. This clonotype was obtained from a human donor with ulcerative colitis or Crohn's disease, or a healthy co-twin of an affected twin (not recorded which).

This CDR3 is CSARRGGARRSYNEQFF. The gene calls are TRBV20-1 and TRBJ2-1; TCRdb picks TRBD1, but there is no DNA to check that call. Germline CDR1 DFQATT, CDR2 SNEGSKA (reference sequence). CDR3 size: 17 residues.